These 24 T cell receptor beta chains originate from one sample sequenced in a study of cytomegalovirus exposure and HLA in healthy donors. Amplification used 60 Vbeta primers and 13 Jbeta primers. Data came from immunoSEQ multiplex PCR; TCRdb stores just in-frame clones and leaves some out. This table has more than 95,000 clones, 80% appearing once. The specimen was PBMCs. The source of these receptors is a female donor in good health and CMV-seronegative.

This rearrangement joins TRBV10-3 to TRBJ1-5, with 7 nucleotides matching TRBD1. Germline assignment: CDR1 ENHRY and CDR2 SYGVKD. This CDR3 comprises 17 residues. V lost 3 bases and J lost 4; bases outside the gene matches: 12. The CDR3: CAISDRQGSRGNQPQHF. The CDR3 DNA reads as TGTGCCATCAGTGATCGACAGGGATCGAGGGGGAATCAGCCCCAGCATTTT.

The J gene is TRBJ1-1, the V gene TRBV9; D may be TRBD1 (5 bases). This CDR3 has 13 amino acids. Per the germline V gene, CDR1 is SGDLS and CDR2 is YYNGEE. Trimming stripped 4 bases from V and 3 bases from J, with 10 bases between. Here the CDR3 DNA reads TGTGCCAGCAGCCGGGGGGGAGACACTGAAGCTTTCTTT. Protein sequence: CASSRGGDTEAFF.

This clone was found a few times. The V gene is TRBV29-1, the J gene TRBJ1-3; D ambiguous. Trimming took off 6 bases at V and 0 bases at J, with 15 bases between the two ends. Germline lookup yields CDR1 SQVTM and CDR2 ANQGSEA. The CDR3 loop spans 15 amino acids. The CDR3 nucleotides are TGCAGCGTACGGTGGGCGTCGCGCTCTGGAAACACCATATATTTT. Protein: CSVRWASRSGNTIYF.

The J gene is TRBJ2-2, the V gene TRBV11-3; 8 bases line up with TRBD1. Trimming at V came to 5 bases and at J to 9 bases, leaving 11 bases not matched to a gene. The germline gives CDR1 SGHNT, CDR2 YENEEA. This CDR3 is 15 amino acids long. In DNA form, the CDR3 reads TGTGCCAGCAGCCCCGGCGGGACAGGCGCTCGGGAGCTGTTTTTT. As protein: CASSPGGTGARELFF.

V and J are TRBV13 and TRBJ2-7; D may be TRBD2 (6 bases). Germline values: CDR1 PRHDT, CDR2 FYEKMQ (reference sequence). CDR3 length equals 14 residues. V was shortened by 8 bases and J by 3 bases, with 17 bases between the two germline ends. CDR3 bases: TGTGCCAGCCGAGGAGGAGGGAAAAGCTACGAGCAGTACTTC. It codes for CASRGGGKSYEQYF.

This clone occurred once. The CDR3 coding sequence is TGTGCCAGCAGTCCCCCCTGGGGCGGCACTGAAGCTTTCTTT. Encoded protein: CASSPPWGGTEAFF. The chain couples TRBV27 to TRBJ1-1, with a weak D call TRBD1 (5 bases). CDR1 is MNHEY, CDR2 SMNVEV, per germline (reference sequence). V lost 5 bases, J lost 4 bases, and 14 bases lay in between. CDR3 size: 14 residues.

The V gene is TRBV5-5, the J gene TRBJ2-7; perhaps TRBD2 as D (7 bases). Trimming left V 3 bases short and J 6 bases short, with 19 bases between. CDR3 length: 15 residues. Germline CDR1 is SGHKS and CDR2 is YYEKEE (reference sequence). CDR3 in amino acids: CASSWRPVGGPEQYF. CDR3 bases: TGTGCCAGCAGCTGGAGGCCGGTGGGGGGGCCCGAGCAGTACTTC.

V gene TRBV4-1 combines with J gene TRBJ1-2; D remains unclear. Trimming removed 1 base from V and 4 bases from J, with 13 bases in between. Germline V gives CDR1 MGHRA, CDR2 YSYEKL. This CDR3 is built from 15 residues. DNA of the CDR3: TGCGCCAGCAGCCAAGCGGGGATCAGAGGCTATGGCTACACCTTC. Translation: CASSQAGIRGYGYTF.

The chain couples TRBV18 to TRBJ2-1; TRBD2 matches at 11 bases. Trimming took 3 bases from V and 5 from J; bases not matched to a gene: 3. CDR3 length equals 15 residues. Germline V gene data show CDR1 as KGHSH and CDR2 as LQKENI. CDR3 DNA sequence: TGTGCCAGCTCACCCGGGACTAGCGGAGACAATGAGCAGTTCTTC. Protein: CASSPGTSGDNEQFF.

The chain uses TRBV4-2 and TRBJ2-1, with 14 bases lining up with TRBD2. V dropped 4 bases and J dropped 8; count of bases not matched to a gene: 4. This CDR3 contains 15 residues. CDR1 LGHNA and CDR2 YNFKEQ come from the germline V gene. CDR3 sequence: CASSPGLAGVHEQFF. The CDR3 DNA follows: TGTGCCAGCAGCCCGGGACTAGCGGGAGTTCATGAGCAGTTCTTC.

The chain couples TRBV10-3 to TRBJ1-4; 7 nucleotides match TRBD1. This CDR3 is built from 15 residues. Germline assignment: CDR1 ENHRY and CDR2 SYGVKD. V shed 2 bases and J 6 bases; nucleotides not matched to a gene: 6. The CDR3 sequence is CAISEVGGQDEKLFF. The CDR3 DNA sequence: TGTGCCATCAGTGAGGTAGGGGGCCAAGATGAAAAACTGTTTTTT.

The chain recombines TRBV9 with TRBJ2-5; D ambiguous. The CDR3 consists of 16 residues. Per germline, CDR1 SGDLS and CDR2 YYNGEE. Trimming removed 1 base from V and 1 base from J, with 14 bases in between. CDR3 loop: CASSVFALGSQETQYF. CDR3 in DNA: TGTGCCAGCAGCGTATTTGCGTTGGGCAGCCAAGAGACCCAGTACTTC.

This chain links TRBV11-2 with TRBJ2-5; 7 nucleotides agree with TRBD1. This CDR3 contains 14 residues. Unmatched junction bases numbered 13, after V lost 4 bases and J lost 11 bases. CDR1 and CDR2 from the germline V gene are SGHAT and FQNNGV. CDR3 protein: CASSSVTGSYGQYF. The CDR3 bases are TGTGCCAGCAGCTCCGTGACAGGGTCCTACGGGCAGTACTTC. Variable domain in full (rest from reference TRBV11-2 and TRBJ2-5): EAGVAQSPRYKIIEKRQSVAFWCNPISGHATLYWYQQILGQGPKLLIQFQNNGVVDDSQLPKDRFSAERLKGVDSTLKIQPAKLEDSAVYLCASSSVTGSYGQYFGPGTRLLVL.

Written as DNA, the CDR3 is TGTGCCAGCAGCTTGGACAGCGGGAGTCGCTACGAGCAGTACTTC. Protein sequence: CASSLDSGSRYEQYF. This chain joins TRBV5-5 and TRBJ2-7; 8 bases are shared with TRBD2. Losses at the gene ends were 0 bases for V and 3 bases for J; bases not matched to a gene: 5. The germline V gene encodes CDR1 SGHKS and CDR2 YYEKEE (reference sequence). The CDR3 extends over 15 amino acids.

The V call is TRBV14, the J call TRBJ2-1, with 7 bases that match TRBD1. The V segment lost 4 bases and the J segment 4 bases; nucleotides outside the gene matches: 7. CDR1 is SGHDN, CDR2 FVKESK, per germline. The CDR3 loop spans 15 amino acids. The CDR3 DNA is TGTGCCAGCAGCCCGAACAGGGGAGCGTACAATGAGCAGTTCTTC. Its protein product is CASSPNRGAYNEQFF.

The rearrangement uses TRBV6-5 and TRBJ2-3, with D tentatively TRBD1 (6 bases). V lost 0 bases to trimming and J lost 3 bases, with 10 bases between them. This CDR3 contains 15 residues. Germline V gives CDR1 MNHEY, CDR2 SVGAGI. The CDR3 reads CASSYSNRGTDTQYF. The CDR3 DNA is TGTGCCAGCAGTTACTCGAATAGGGGGACAGATACGCAGTATTTT.

This chain connects TRBV9 to TRBJ2-2; D not certain. Looked up from germline, CDR1 is SGDLS and CDR2 is YYNGEE. The V and J ends lost 0 bases and 1 base respectively, with 7 bases between them. The CDR3 is 15 residues long. CDR3 sequence: CASSVGSGNTGELFF. For the CDR3, the DNA is TGTGCCAGCAGCGTAGGCTCAGGGAACACCGGGGAGCTGTTTTTT.

The rearrangement uses TRBV7-2 and TRBJ2-3; TRBD2 matches 7 bases. CDR1 and CDR2 from the germline V gene are SGHTA and FQGNSA. The V and J ends lost 2 bases and 1 base, in that order; junction bases with no gene match: 3. This CDR3 has 15 amino acids. CDR3 sequence reads: CASSLIGGGTDTQYF. The CDR3, as DNA: TGTGCCAGCAGCTTAATTGGGGGGGGCACAGATACGCAGTATTTT.

This chain links TRBV5-1 with TRBJ1-1; D is perhaps TRBD1 (6 bases). Trimming pared 5 bases from V and 5 bases from J, leaving 16 bases between. The CDR3 consists of 14 residues. CDR1 and CDR2 from the germline V gene are SGHRS and YFSETQ. CDR3 in amino acids: CASRPQGPVTEAFF. The CDR3, as DNA: TGCGCCAGCAGACCCCAGGGGCCGGTTACTGAAGCTTTCTTT.

The CDR3, as DNA: TGTGCCAGTAGTCTACAGGGGCGACTATCTGGAAACACCATATATTTT. Its translation is CASSLQGRLSGNTIYF. The rearrangement links TRBV19 to TRBJ1-3, with TRBD1 matching over 7 bases. Germline assignment: CDR1 LNHDA and CDR2 SQIVND (reference sequence). The CDR3 runs 16 residues. Germline trimming cut 5 bases from V and 1 base from J; bases unmatched to any gene: 8.

The chain couples TRBV14 to TRBJ1-4, with 7 bases that match TRBD1. The CDR3 totals 14 residues. The V segment lost 8 bases and the J segment 4 bases; nucleotides outside the gene matches: 7. The germline gives CDR1 SGHDN, CDR2 FVKESK. CDR3 sequence (DNA): TGTGCCAGCTCGAGGCCAGGGGGTAATGAAAAACTGTTTTTT. As protein: CASSRPGGNEKLFF.

This clone was seen a single time. J is TRBJ2-2 and V is TRBV11-3; TRBD1 aligns across 7 bases. The germline V gene has CDR1 SGHNT and CDR2 YENEEA. The CDR3 spans 15 residues. V lost 5 bases, J lost 1 base, and 4 bases stayed unmatched. The CDR3 is CASSLGTENTGELFF. CDR3 sequence (DNA): TGTGCCAGCAGCCTCGGGACAGAGAACACCGGGGAGCTGTTTTTT. The whole variable domain, filled in from reference TRBV11-3 and TRBJ2-2, reads EAGVVQSPRYKIIEKKQPVAFWCNPISGHNTLYWYLQNLGQGPELLIRYENEEAVDDSQLPKDRFSAERLKGVDSTLKIQPAELGDSAVYLCASSLGTENTGELFFGEGSRLTVL.

The chain has TRBV5-1 and TRBJ2-2, with TRBD2 identical over 8 bases. The CDR3 sequence is 16 residues long. V lost 3 bases, J lost 4 bases, and 8 bases stayed unmatched. CDR1 and CDR2 from the germline V gene are SGHRS and YFSETQ. For the CDR3, the DNA is TGCGCCAGCAGCTCCGGACTAGCAAGTGGCACCGGGGAGCTGTTTTTT. This translates into CASSSGLASGTGELFF.

The chain employs TRBV5-4 and TRBJ2-7, with a tentative D call TRBD1 (6 bases). Trimming took off 2 bases at V and 3 bases at J, with 9 bases between the two ends. The CDR3 runs 13 residues. Germline V CDR1 and CDR2: SGHNT, YYREEE (reference sequence). The CDR3 reads CASSFQGYYEQYF. Written as DNA, the CDR3 is TGTGCCAGCAGCTTCCAGGGGTACTACGAGCAGTACTTC.